Listed below are T cell receptor beta chains from one sample, sequenced in a study of T cells after yellow fever vaccination. TCRdb re-derived calls from the 5' RACE reads in MiXCR, one entry per CDR3 protein. The repertoire has 150,000 to 200,000 distinct CDR3 sequences, around 7.2% of them found once; the top ten carry approximately 2.4%. Sample: CD4+ T cells sorted from PBMCs, taken about 5 days after the first yellow fever vaccination. The source of these receptors is a man younger than 35 who received the YFV17D yellow fever vaccine. The CDR3 runs from the conserved cysteine through the conserved F or W. D genes are given only for firm matches. Only some rows state a clone size, as once, few, many or a class for expanded clones.

D gene | clone size | J gene | V gene | CDR3 protein | CDR3 DNA
TRBD2 | many | TRBJ2-2 | TRBV7-2 | CASSPGLAFRGLFF | TGTGCCAGCAGCCCCGGACTAGCCTTTAGAGGGCTGTTTTTT
TRBD2 | many | TRBJ2-1 | TRBV14 | CASSLRTSGDTYNEQFF | TGTGCCAGCAGCCTACGGACTAGCGGGGATACCTACAATGAGCAGTTCTTC
NA | few | TRBJ1-3 | TRBV5-1 | CASSLDTFSGNTIYF | TGCGCCAGCAGCTTGGACACCTTCTCTGGAAACACCATATATTTT
NA | many | TRBJ2-5 | TRBV5-1 | CASRYQETQYF | TGCGCCAGCAGATACCAAGAGACCCAGTACTTC
TRBD1 | NA | TRBJ1-1 | TRBV12-3/TRBV12-4 | CACLRDRLNTEAFF | TGTGCCTGTCTTCGGGACAGATTGAACACTGAAGCTTTCTTT
NA | few | TRBJ1-6 | TRBV30 | CAWRTRGSPLHF | TGTGCCTGGAGGACCAGGGGATCACCCCTCCACTTT
NA | many | TRBJ2-3 | TRBV5-1 | CASSSYDTDTQYF | TGCGCCAGCAGCTCGTACGACACAGATACGCAGTATTTT
NA | few | TRBJ2-1 | TRBV7-9 | CASSLVRGRSSYNEQFF | TGTGCCAGCAGCTTAGTCCGTGGGCGAAGCTCCTACAATGAGCAGTTCTTC
NA | many | TRBJ2-1 | TRBV7-9 | CASSLGLAFYNEQFF | TGTGCCAGCAGCTTAGGGCTAGCGTTTTACAATGAGCAGTTCTTC
TRBD2 | NA | TRBJ2-3 | TRBV20-1 | CSASSGGDTDTQYF | TGCAGTGCTAGCTCGGGGGGAGACACAGATACGCAGTATTTT
NA | NA | TRBJ2-7 | TRBV4-2 | CASSPGTESSYEQYF | TGTGCCAGCAGCCCGGGGACCGAGAGCTCCTACGAGCAGTACTTC
TRBD1 | many | TRBJ1-5 | TRBV6-2/TRBV6-3 | CASTYRGRNQPQHF | TGTGCCAGCACGTACAGGGGTCGCAATCAGCCCCAGCATTTT
TRBD1 | many | TRBJ1-1 | TRBV10-1 | CASRPDRRETEAFF | TGCGCCAGCAGACCGGACAGGAGGGAGACTGAAGCTTTCTTT
NA | few | TRBJ2-5 | TRBV5-1 | CASSPPSGETQYF | TGCGCCAGCAGCCCCCCGTCGGGTGAGACCCAGTACTTC
NA | many | TRBJ2-3 | TRBV3-1 | CASSLQPGLTDTQYF | TGTGCCAGCAGCCTCCAACCGGGACTCACAGATACGCAGTATTTT
NA | few | TRBJ1-6 | TRBV20-1 | CSARDLGPGTSSYNSPLHF | TGCAGTGCTAGAGATCTAGGACCCGGCACAAGCTCCTATAATTCACCCCTCCACTTT
TRBD2 | many | TRBJ2-1 | TRBV5-1 | CASSQTGTSGGNEQFF | TGCGCCAGCAGCCAGACCGGGACTAGCGGGGGCAATGAGCAGTTCTTC
NA | many | TRBJ2-7 | TRBV5-1 | CASNDVNGEQYF | TGCGCCAGTAACGACGTTAACGGCGAGCAGTACTTC
NA | many | TRBJ2-3 | TRBV11-2 | CASSWGRTTDTQYF | TGTGCCAGCAGCTGGGGACGGACCACAGATACGCAGTATTTT
NA | NA | TRBJ2-2 | TRBV4-3 | CASRHQEVGELFF | TGCGCCAGCCGCCACCAAGAAGTCGGGGAGCTGTTTTTT
NA | few | TRBJ2-3 | TRBV24-1 | CATSDGAADTQYF | TGTGCCACCAGTGATGGGGCGGCAGATACGCAGTATTTT
TRBD1 | NA | TRBJ1-5 | TRBV6-1 | CASSPRQGGVNQPQHF | TGTGCCAGCAGTCCGAGGCAGGGGGGGGTCAATCAGCCCCAGCATTTT
NA | few | TRBJ2-5 | TRBV7-2 | CASSDPEYQETQYF | TGTGCCAGCAGTGATCCGGAGTACCAAGAGACCCAGTACTTC
TRBD1 | many | TRBJ1-1 | TRBV7-9 | CASTVIPTGAGTEAFF | TGTGCCAGCACCGTTATACCGACAGGGGCGGGTACTGAAGCTTTCTTT
NA | once | TRBJ2-6 | TRBV3-1 | CASSGGSRSGANVLTF | TGTGCCAGCAGCGGGGGCAGCCGATCTGGGGCCAACGTCCTGACTTTC
NA | few | TRBJ2-3 | TRBV20-1 | CSARDQREFTDTQYF | TGCAGTGCTAGAGATCAACGAGAATTCACAGATACGCAGTATTTT
NA | many | TRBJ1-1 | TRBV2 | CARGQKNTEAFF | TGTGCCAGAGGGCAGAAGAACACTGAAGCTTTCTTT
NA | NA | TRBJ2-1 | TRBV6-2/TRBV6-3 | CASSFSRRLTTISQFF | TGTGCCAGCAGTTTTTCTCGACGTTTGACCACCATCTCTCAGTTCTTC
NA | NA | TRBJ1-1 | TRBV7-9 | CASSYLNTEALF | TGTGCCAGCAGCTATCTGAACACTGAAGCTCTCTTT
TRBD1 | few | TRBJ2-6 | TRBV12-3/TRBV12-4 | CASSYETGGAGANVLTF | TGTGCCAGCAGTTACGAGACAGGGGGCGCTGGGGCCAACGTCCTGACTTTC
NA | many | TRBJ1-1 | TRBV6-5 | CASSFSTGVNTEAFF | TGTGCCAGCAGTTTCTCGACAGGAGTGAACACTGAAGCTTTCTTT
TRBD1 | few | TRBJ1-6 | TRBV20-1 | CSALGQGDSPLHF | TGCAGTGCTCTAGGACAGGGAGATTCACCCCTCCACTTT
NA | NA | TRBJ2-1 | TRBV7-3 | CASSLIPGRILAPFNEQFF | TGTGCCAGCAGCTTAATTCCGGGACGCATCCTTGCTCCTTTCAATGAGCAGTTCTTC
NA | few | TRBJ1-1 | TRBV6-1 | CASSDGARNTEAFF | TGTGCCAGCAGTGATGGGGCAAGGAACACTGAAGCTTTCTTT
NA | NA | TRBJ2-7 | TRBV9 | CASGQGTGYEQYF | TGTGCCAGCGGGCAGGGCACCGGGTACGAGCAGTACTTC
NA | many | TRBJ2-7 | TRBV7-9 | CASSFTGEQYF | TGTGCCAGCAGCTTTACAGGGGAGCAGTACTTC
NA | many | TRBJ2-1 | TRBV20-1 | CSARAAPGWQFF | TGCAGTGCTAGAGCCGCCCCAGGTTGGCAGTTCTTC
NA | many | TRBJ2-2 | TRBV5-1 | CASSSLPGTGELFF | TGCGCCAGCAGCTCCCTGCCAGGCACCGGGGAGCTGTTTTTT
NA | few | TRBJ1-5 | TRBV4-3 | CASSQDIGVSNQPQHF | TGCGCCAGCAGCCAAGATATCGGGGTGAGCAATCAGCCCCAGCATTTT
NA | few | TRBJ2-5 | TRBV12-3/TRBV12-4 | CATQDSSGGETQYF | TGTGCCACCCAAGACAGCTCCGGTGGGGAGACCCAGTACTTC
NA | many | TRBJ1-1 | TRBV6-1 | CASTSTDRSTEAFF | TGTGCCAGCACTAGCACTGACAGGAGCACTGAAGCTTTCTTT
NA | many | TRBJ2-7 | TRBV7-2 | CASSLDRSYEQYF | TGTGCCAGCAGTCTGGACAGATCCTACGAGCAGTACTTC
NA | many | TRBJ1-2 | TRBV7-2 | CASSPDSNYGYTF | TGTGCCAGCAGCCCGGACAGCAACTATGGCTACACCTTC
TRBD1 | many | TRBJ1-4 | TRBV4-2 | CASSQEGGQEGKLFF | TGTGCCAGCAGCCAAGAAGGCGGACAGGAGGGAAAACTGTTTTTT
NA | NA | TRBJ1-1 | TRBV6-5 | CASSNRDLFTEAFF | TGTGCCAGCAGTAACAGGGATCTTTTTACTGAAGCTTTCTTT
TRBD1 | NA | TRBJ1-4 | TRBV5-1 | CASSLGGQSNEKLFF | TGCGCCAGCAGCTTGGGGGGACAGTCTAATGAAAAACTGTTTTTT
NA | many | TRBJ2-7 | TRBV12-3/TRBV12-4 | CASSLSGGLSYEQYF | TGTGCCAGCAGTTTATCGGGGGGCCTCTCCTACGAGCAGTACTTC
TRBD1 | many | TRBJ1-5 | TRBV24-1 | CATSEEGADQPQHF | TGTGCCACCAGTGAAGAGGGGGCCGATCAGCCCCAGCATTTT
NA | NA | TRBJ2-5 | TRBV5-1 | CASSLEWEETQYF | TGCGCCAGCAGCTTGGAATGGGAAGAGACCCAGTACTTC
NA | many | TRBJ1-6 | TRBV4-1 | CASSQGSQDLYNSPLHF | TGCGCCAGCAGCCAAGGCAGCCAAGACCTTTATAATTCACCCCTCCACTTT
NA | NA | TRBJ2-2 | TRBV5-1 | CASSLGALIPGELFF | TGCGCCAGCAGCTTAGGGGCCCTCATCCCCGGGGAGCTGTTTTTT
TRBD1 | NA | TRBJ1-2 | TRBV18 | CASSRPGQASGGYTF | TGTGCCAGCTCACGACCGGGACAGGCATCGGGCGGCTACACCTTC
TRBD1 | NA | TRBJ2-6 | TRBV7-2 | CASSPRQGFSGANVLTF | TGTGCCAGCAGCCCCAGACAGGGCTTCTCTGGGGCCAACGTCCTGACTTTC
NA | few | TRBJ2-1 | TRBV5-4 | CASSTGATYNEQFF | TGTGCCAGCAGCACGGGGGCCACCTACAATGAGCAGTTCTTC
NA | NA | TRBJ1-4 | TRBV7-9 | CASSLAAEAIEKLFF | TGTGCCAGCAGCTTAGCGGCAGAAGCTATTGAAAAACTGTTTTTT